This T cell receptor (beta chain) was identified during a study of T cells after yellow fever vaccination. This clonotype was observed many times. TCRdb re-called the 5' RACE reads through MiXCR, storing one row per CDR3 protein. Of about 240,000 distinct CDR3 sequences detected, roughly 7.2% appear once; the ten largest clones hold around 0.9%. The starting material was CD4+ T cells sorted from PBMCs, obtained 15 days after the yellow fever booster vaccination. The source is a man younger than 45 who received the YFV17D yellow fever vaccine.

The CDR3 protein is CASSPGPMNTEAFF. The CDR3 nucleotides are TGTGCCAGCAGCCCAGGGCCCATGAACACTGAAGCTTTCTTT. The V and J genes are TRBV7-3 and TRBJ1-1, with D possibly being TRBD1 (5 bases). Trimming pared 5 bases from V and 0 bases from J, leaving 10 bases between. Germline loops: CDR1 SGHTA, CDR2 FQGTGA. This CDR3 region has 14 residues.